Listed here are 3 T cell receptor beta chains from one sample, sequenced in a study of blood T cell repertoires in COVID-19. Using immunoSEQ multiplex PCR, the repertoire was profiled, and TCRdb retains in-frame clones only, with some absent. The table shows tens of thousands of clones, with roughly 89% occurring only once. The sequencing sample was made of peripheral blood. These receptors all stem from a human donor in a cohort sampled during active COVID-19.

The chain has TRBV7-3 and TRBJ2-1; 9 nucleotides line up with TRBD2. V shed 2 bases and J 8 bases; nucleotides not matched to a gene: 4. The CDR3 is 14 residues long. CDR1 SGHTA and CDR2 FQGTGA come from the germline V gene. CDR3 DNA sequence: TGTGCCAGCAGCTTACTAGCGGGGACGGATGAGCAGTTCTTC. Encoded protein: CASSLLAGTDEQFF. Full variable domain (outside the CDR3, taken from reference TRBV7-3 and TRBJ2-1): GAGVSQTPSNKVTEKGKYVELRCDPISGHTALYWYRQSLGQGPEFLIYFQGTGAADDSGLPNDRFFAVRPEGSVSTLKIQRTERGDSAVYLCASSLLAGTDEQFFGPGTRLTVL.

The V and J genes are TRBV7-2 and TRBJ2-3; D may be TRBD2 (6 bases). The CDR3 length is 14 residues. In germline, CDR1 is SGHTA, CDR2 FQGNSA. Trimming cost V 10 bases and J 1 base, with 15 bases left between them. The CDR3 protein is CATSGLKGTDTQYF. The DNA for the CDR3 is TGTGCCACCTCGGGACTCAAGGGCACAGATACGCAGTATTTT.

This chain connects TRBV9 to TRBJ2-1; TRBD2 aligns across 8 bases. J gave up 7 bases and V 3 bases, and 12 bases lay outside the gene matches. The CDR3 runs to 16 residues. The germline V gene encodes CDR1 SGDLS and CDR2 YYNGEE. The CDR3 sequence is CASSAGGVLAENEQFF. The CDR3 DNA reads TGTGCCAGCAGCGCGGGGGGGGTACTAGCCGAGAATGAGCAGTTCTTC.